The rows below give T cell receptor beta chains drawn from one sample of a study of follicular helper T cells after annual influenza vaccination. Here immunoSEQ multiplex PCR was the method, and the copy in TCRdb shows in-frame clones only, minus some. This table holds approximately 2,500 clones, around nine tenths found once. The material sequenced was CXCR5+ CD38+ circulating T follicular helper cells from blood, taken on the day of influenza vaccination. The source is an adult who received the influenza vaccine. CDR3s include the opening cysteine and the closing phenylalanine or tryptophan. Fields, in order: J gene, V gene, clone size, D gene, CDR3 DNA, CDR3 protein. A D gene is named only where the DNA matches it firmly. Size is stated for part of the rows, as once, few or many counts, or as a class when the clone is expanded.

>TRBJ1-6|TRBV5-1|.|.
TGCGCCAGCAGCTTGGAAAGAATTCGGTCACCCCTCCACTTT
CASSLERIRSPLHF
>TRBJ1-5|TRBV15|.|TRBD1
TGTGCCACCAGCAGGGTTGCGGGACAGACCAATCAGCCCCAGCATTTT
CATSRVAGQTNQPQHF
>TRBJ1-5|TRBV5-5|.|.
TGTGCCAGCAGCTTTGCGGTACAATCAGCCCAGCATTTT
CASSFAVQSAQHF
>TRBJ2-5|TRBV6-1|.|TRBD2
TGTGCCAGCAGTGAAAGGCCCCCTCTTTCCGGAGCAGCGGGGGTCAGAGAGACCCAGTACTTC
CASSERPPLSGAAGVRETQYF
>TRBJ2-7|TRBV10-1|few|TRBD1
TGCGCCAGCAGTGAGGGGACAGGGACCTACGAGCAGTACTTC
CASSEGTGTYEQYF
>TRBJ2-7|TRBV2|.|TRBD1
TGTGCCATTGCCGGGGACAGGGGCCACGAGCAGTACTTC
CAIAGDRGHEQYF
>TRBJ1-5|TRBV10-3|.|.
TGTGCCATCAGTGAGGGGGGGACGGACGAAAATAGCAATCAGCCCCAGCATTTT
CAISEGGTDENSNQPQHF
>TRBJ2-2|TRBV11-2|.|.
TGTGCCAGCAGCTTAGATTTGCGGGATGGGGGCACCGGGGAGCTGTTTTTT
CASSLDLRDGGTGELFF
>TRBJ2-7|TRBV5-1|.|TRBD1
TGCGCCAGTAACCGGGACAGCTCCTACGAGCAGTACTTC
CASNRDSSYEQYF
>TRBJ2-5|TRBV7-9|few|.
TGTGCCAGCAGCTTAGATCGACAGAGGCAAGAGACCCAGTACTTC
CASSLDRQRQETQYF
>TRBJ1-2|TRBV6-5|.|TRBD1
TGTGCCAGCACCCCGAGGACAGGCTATGGCTACACCTTC
CASTPRTGYGYTF
>TRBJ2-5|TRBV6-6|.|TRBD2
TGTGCCAGCAGTTACTTCGGGGGGGGGCTTGAGACCCAGTACTTC
CASSYFGGGLETQYF
>TRBJ2-1|TRBV2|.|.
TGTGCCAGCAGTGTAGGACGGGAAAAGCAGTTCTTC
CASSVGREKQFF
>TRBJ2-7|TRBV7-2|once|TRBD1
TGTGCCAGCAGCTTAGAAGACTGGGACAGGGGCTACGAGCAGTACTTC
CASSLEDWDRGYEQYF
>TRBJ2-7|TRBV5-1|.|.
TGCGCCAGCTGCCCTGGGGAGGGGGGCCTAGCGCAGCAGTACTTC
CASCPGEGGLAQQYF
>TRBJ1-4|TRBV2|.|.
TGTGCCAGCAGTCCGAGGGGGACTAATGAAAAACTGTTTTTT
CASSPRGTNEKLFF
>TRBJ2-3|TRBV7-9|.|TRBD1
TGTGCCAGCAGCCAGCCAGGAGGAGAACAGGGGCGGCATACGCAGTATTTT
CASSQPGGEQGRHTQYF
>TRBJ2-6|TRBV6-5|.|.
TGTGCCAGCGGGCCTCCGGGAGGGGCCAACGTCCTGACTTTC
CASGPPGGANVLTF
>TRBJ2-1|TRBV7-9|.|TRBD1
TGTGCCAGCAGCTTAGGACAGGGCAATGAGCAGTTCTTC
CASSLGQGNEQFF
>TRBJ1-4|TRBV7-9|once|TRBD1
TGTGCCAGCAGCTCCGAGGGACAGGGGACTGAAAAACTGTTTTTT
CASSSEGQGTEKLFF
>TRBJ2-1|TRBV7-8|.|.
TGTGCCATCCTTATGGGGGGGCCCTACTACAATGAGCAGTTCTTC
CAILMGGPYYNEQFF
>TRBJ2-2|TRBV19|few|TRBD2
TGTGCCAGTAGTCTAGCGGGAGGAGCCGGGGAGCTGTTTTTT
CASSLAGGAGELFF
>TRBJ2-1|TRBV27|.|TRBD2
TGTGCCAGCAGTTTTGGGGGACTAGCGGGGAACGAGCAGTTCTTC
CASSFGGLAGNEQFF
>TRBJ2-4|TRBV5-4|.|.
TGTGCCAGCAGCCCCAGGGTGGAGGCCAAAAACATTCAGTACTTC
CASSPRVEAKNIQYF
>TRBJ2-5|TRBV18|.|TRBD2
TGTGCCAGCTCACCACTTAGCGGGGGCAACCAAGAGACCCAGTACTTC
CASSPLSGGNQETQYF
>TRBJ1-5|TRBV11-1|.|.
TGTGCCAGCAGCTTAGGTCCGAATCAGCCCCAGCATTTT
CASSLGPNQPQHF
>TRBJ2-7|TRBV21-1|.|.
TGTGCCAGCAGCCACCAGCCCCCTACCGGGACAGGGAAAACCTACGAGCAGTACTTC
CASSHQPPTGTGKTYEQYF
>TRBJ1-1|TRBV28|once|.
TGTGCCAGCAGCGAGCGGGCGGCGCCGGCTTTCTTT
CASSERAAPAFF
>TRBJ2-5|TRBV7-7|.|.
TGTGCTAGCAGCTTGAGCGGAAATAACCAAGAGACCCAGTACTTC
CASSLSGNNQETQYF
>TRBJ2-7|TRBV11-1|.|TRBD1
TGTGCCGGAGGGGACAGGGGACTTGACGAGCAGTACTTC
CAGGDRGLDEQYF
>TRBJ2-1|TRBV7-9|.|TRBD1
TGTGCCAGCAGCACCGGGACAGAAATATACAATGAGCAGTTCTTC
CASSTGTEIYNEQFF
>TRBJ2-3|TRBV19|.|TRBD2
TGTGCCAGTAGTATCGGACTAGCGGGAGGGACGAACACAGATACGCAGTATTTT
CASSIGLAGGTNTDTQYF
>TRBJ1-1|TRBV5-4|.|TRBD1
TGTGCCAGCGCCGGGACAGGGCCCTCGAATATGAACACTGAAGCTTTCTTT
CASAGTGPSNMNTEAFF
>TRBJ1-6|TRBV4-2|once|.
TGTGCCAGCAGCCTGGACAGCCAAACTCAAGGTTCACCCCTCCACTTT
CASSLDSQTQGSPLHF
>TRBJ2-7|TRBV18|.|TRBD1
TGTGCCAGCTCACCAGGGGACAGGGACTCCTACGAGCAGTACTTC
CASSPGDRDSYEQYF
>TRBJ1-1|TRBV15|.|.
TGTGCCACCAGCAGAGATCACGGGAACACTGAAGCTTTCTTT
CATSRDHGNTEAFF
>TRBJ2-1|TRBV4-1|.|TRBD2
TGCGCCAGCAGCCATGCCCGGGGACTAGCTATCGACAATGAGCAGTTCTTC
CASSHARGLAIDNEQFF
>TRBJ2-7|TRBV10-2|.|.
TGCGCCAGCAGTGAGTCCACTGCACAGAGCTACGAGCAGTACTTC
CASSESTAQSYEQYF
>TRBJ2-1|TRBV11-2|.|.
TGTGCCAGCAGCTTAGGCAGGTACGGTGAGCAGTTCTTC
CASSLGRYGEQFF
>TRBJ1-5|TRBV7-2|.|.
TGTGCCAGCAGCCTAATTACGGGGAATCAGCCCCAGCATTTT
CASSLITGNQPQHF
>TRBJ1-3|TRBV27|few|.
TGTGCCAGCAGTATCGGTTCCGGAAACACCATATATTTT
CASSIGSGNTIYF
>TRBJ1-1|TRBV9|.|TRBD1
TGTGCCAGCAGCGTAGGACCGAGGGGGACAGCACACTCGAACACTGAAGCTTTCTTT
CASSVGPRGTAHSNTEAFF
>TRBJ1-1|TRBV7-3|.|.
TGTGCCAGCAGCTTAACGCCCGCAGGCGAAGCTTTCTTT
CASSLTPAGEAFF
>TRBJ2-7|TRBV7-6|few|TRBD2
TGTGCCAGCAGCTTAGCTAGCGGGACCTACGAGCAGTACTTC
CASSLASGTYEQYF
>TRBJ2-2|TRBV5-1|few|TRBD2
TGCGCCAGCATGGCCGGGACTAGCGGGGGTGACGGGGAGCTGTTTTTT
CASMAGTSGGDGELFF
>TRBJ2-5|TRBV7-2|.|.
TGTGCCAGCAGCCCTGGCGAGACCCAGTACTTC
CASSPGETQYF
>TRBJ1-1|TRBV20-1|.|.
TGCAGTGCTAGAGATAGGGACAAGGGTTTCTTT
CSARDRDKGFF
>TRBJ2-5|TRBV5-1|.|.
TGCGCCAGCAGCACCGGACAGTACCAAGAGACCCAGTACTTC
CASSTGQYQETQYF
>TRBJ2-1|TRBV5-1|.|TRBD2
TGCGCCAGCAGCTTGGGGCCGGGACTAGCGGGGAGTGAGCAGTTCTTC
CASSLGPGLAGSEQFF
>TRBJ2-1|TRBV5-1|.|TRBD1
TGCGCCAGCAGGCGTGACAGGGGGGGAAATGAGCAGTTCTTC
CASRRDRGGNEQFF
>TRBJ1-5|TRBV15|.|.
TGTGCCACCAGCAGAGATCGGTTCGGATTTGGAGAGCATTTT
CATSRDRFGFGEHF